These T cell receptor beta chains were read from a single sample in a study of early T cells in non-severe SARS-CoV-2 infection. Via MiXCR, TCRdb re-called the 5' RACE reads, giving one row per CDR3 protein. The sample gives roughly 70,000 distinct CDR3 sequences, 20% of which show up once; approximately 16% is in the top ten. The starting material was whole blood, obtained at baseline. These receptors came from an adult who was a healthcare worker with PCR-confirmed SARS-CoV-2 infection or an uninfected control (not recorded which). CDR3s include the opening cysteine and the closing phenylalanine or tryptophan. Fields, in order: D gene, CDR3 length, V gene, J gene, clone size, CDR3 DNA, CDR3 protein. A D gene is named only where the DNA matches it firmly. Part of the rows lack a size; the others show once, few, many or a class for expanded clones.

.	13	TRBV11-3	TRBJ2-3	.	TGTGCCAGCAGCTTATTCAGGGCTGATACGCAGTATTTT	CASSLFRADTQYF
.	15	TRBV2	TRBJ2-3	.	TGTGCCAGCAGTGACGGGGGACTTAGCACAGATACGCAGTATTTT	CASSDGGLSTDTQYF
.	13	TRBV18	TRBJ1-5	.	TGTGCCAGCTCACCGGCCAGCCAACAGCCCCAGCATTTT	CASSPASQQPQHF
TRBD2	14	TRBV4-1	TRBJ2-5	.	TGCGCCAGCAGCCAAGATCGGGGGGGAGAGACCCAGTACTTC	CASSQDRGGETQYF
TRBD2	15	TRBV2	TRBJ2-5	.	TGTGCCAGCAAAATCTTGACTAGCGGGCAAGAGACCCAGTACTTC	CASKILTSGQETQYF
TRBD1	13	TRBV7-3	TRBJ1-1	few	TGTGCCAGCAGCTCACAGGGGATCACTGAAGCTTTCTTT	CASSSQGITEAFF
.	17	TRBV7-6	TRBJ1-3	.	TGTGCCAGCAGCTTCCTCCCCATACTCGGGAGGGGAAACACCATATATTTT	CASSFLPILGRGNTIYF
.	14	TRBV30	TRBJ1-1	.	TGTGCCTGGACCCCTCGGACTGCGAACACTGAAGCTTTCTTT	CAWTPRTANTEAFF
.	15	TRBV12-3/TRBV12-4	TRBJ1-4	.	TGTGCCAGCAGTTTATCGGCAGCTAGAAGGGAAAAACTGTTTTTT	CASSLSAARREKLFF
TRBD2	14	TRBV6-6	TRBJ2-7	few	TGTGCCACCCGGAGGGAAGCGGGGGGATACGAGGGGTACTTC	CATRREAGGYEGYF
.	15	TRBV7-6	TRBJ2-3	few	TGTGCCAGCAGCTTAGGTAGCGTCCGCACAGATACGCAGTATTTT	CASSLGSVRTDTQYF
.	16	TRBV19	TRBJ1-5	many	TGTGCCAGCAGCTCCAAACAGGGTCTCCTCAATCAGCCCCAGCATTTT	CASSSKQGLLNQPQHF
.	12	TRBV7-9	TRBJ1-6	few	TGTGCCAGCAGCTTGGGGAATTCACCCCTCCACTTT	CASSLGNSPLHF
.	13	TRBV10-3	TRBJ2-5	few	TGTGCCACCCGGGACAACCAACAAGAGACCCAGTACTTC	CATRDNQQETQYF
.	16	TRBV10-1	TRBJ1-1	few	TGCGCCAGCAGTGAGTCAAGCAGGGTCCATTGCACTGAAGCTTTCTTT	CASSESSRVHCTEAFF
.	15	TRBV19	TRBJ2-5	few	TGTGCCAGTAGTATAGTTGCGACAGAACAAGAGACCCAGTACTTC	CASSIVATEQETQYF
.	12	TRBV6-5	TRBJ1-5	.	TGTGCCAGCAGATATACCCCACGGCCCCAGCATTTT	CASRYTPRPQHF
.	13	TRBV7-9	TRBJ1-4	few	TGTGCCAGCAGCTTATCCGGGGGCGAAAAACTGTTTTTT	CASSLSGGEKLFF
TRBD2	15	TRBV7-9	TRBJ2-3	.	TGTGCCAGCGCCTCTAGCGGGGGCAGCACAGATACGCAGTATTTT	CASASSGGSTDTQYF
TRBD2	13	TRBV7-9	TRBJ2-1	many	TGTGCCAGCTGGCGGGGGGACAACAATGAGCAGTTCTTC	CASWRGDNNEQFF
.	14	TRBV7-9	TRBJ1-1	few	TGTGCCAGCAGCCTAGGGGGGGAGAGCACTGAAGCTTTCTTT	CASSLGGESTEAFF
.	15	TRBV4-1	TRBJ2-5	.	TGCGCCAGCAGCCAAGATCGGATTTTACAAGAGACCCAGTACTTC	CASSQDRILQETQYF
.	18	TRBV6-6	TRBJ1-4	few	TGTGCCAGCAGTTACATTTCGGACCACCTGAGGACTAATGAAAAACTGTTTTTT	CASSYISDHLRTNEKLFF
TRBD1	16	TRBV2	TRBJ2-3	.	TGTGCCAGCAGGGCGAACCCGGGACAGGGGGCAGATACGCAGTATTTT	CASRANPGQGADTQYF
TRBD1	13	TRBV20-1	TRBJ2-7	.	TGCAGTGCCGAGACAGGGGCGTCCTACGAGCAGTACTTC	CSAETGASYEQYF
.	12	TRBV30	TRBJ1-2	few	TGTGCCTGGACCCCAGGGGCACAAGGCTACACCTTC	CAWTPGAQGYTF
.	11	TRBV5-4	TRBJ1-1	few	TGTGCCAGCAGCTTCGGACCCGAAGCTTTCTTT	CASSFGPEAFF
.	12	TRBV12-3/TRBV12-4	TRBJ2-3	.	TGTGCCAGCACCGGAGTATATGATACGCAGTATTTT	CASTGVYDTQYF
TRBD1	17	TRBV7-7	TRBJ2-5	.	TGTGCCAGCAGCTTAGGGTCCCCACAGGGGACCCAAGAGACCCAGTACTTC	CASSLGSPQGTQETQYF
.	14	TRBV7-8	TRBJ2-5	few	TGTGCCAGCAGCTTAGATAGGACAGAAGAGACCCAGTACTTC	CASSLDRTEETQYF
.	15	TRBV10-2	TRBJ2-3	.	TGCGCCAGTTTACGGGGGGCCGTCGGCACAGATACGCAGTATTTT	CASLRGAVGTDTQYF
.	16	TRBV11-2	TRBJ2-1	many	TGTGCCAGCAGCTTAGAAGCCGTAAGCTCCTACAATGAGCAGTTCTTC	CASSLEAVSSYNEQFF
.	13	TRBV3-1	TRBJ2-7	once	TGTGCCAGCAGCCAACAACTAGACTACGAGCAGTACTTC	CASSQQLDYEQYF
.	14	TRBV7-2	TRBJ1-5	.	TGTGCCAGCAGCCCCTCGGCAGGCAATCAGCCCCAGCATTTT	CASSPSAGNQPQHF
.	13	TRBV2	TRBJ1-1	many	TGTGCCACCGGAGGGCCCGAAAACACTGAAGCTTTCTTT	CATGGPENTEAFF
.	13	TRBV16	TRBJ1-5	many	TGTGCCAGCAGCCAAGACATGTATCAGCCCCAGCATTTT	CASSQDMYQPQHF
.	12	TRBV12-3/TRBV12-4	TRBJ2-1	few	TGTGCCAGCAGTCCGCCCGGGTCTGAGCAGTTCTTC	CASSPPGSEQFF
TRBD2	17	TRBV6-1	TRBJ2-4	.	TGTGCCAGCAGCCTGGGACAGGCCCTTAGCGGGGGGACTATTCAGTACTTC	CASSLGQALSGGTIQYF
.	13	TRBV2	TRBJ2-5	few	TGTGCCAGCAGTGGACAGTTACAAGAGACCCAGTACTTC	CASSGQLQETQYF
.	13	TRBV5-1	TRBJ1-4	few	TGCGCCAGCAGCTGGACAGTTAATGAAAAACTGTTTTTT	CASSWTVNEKLFF